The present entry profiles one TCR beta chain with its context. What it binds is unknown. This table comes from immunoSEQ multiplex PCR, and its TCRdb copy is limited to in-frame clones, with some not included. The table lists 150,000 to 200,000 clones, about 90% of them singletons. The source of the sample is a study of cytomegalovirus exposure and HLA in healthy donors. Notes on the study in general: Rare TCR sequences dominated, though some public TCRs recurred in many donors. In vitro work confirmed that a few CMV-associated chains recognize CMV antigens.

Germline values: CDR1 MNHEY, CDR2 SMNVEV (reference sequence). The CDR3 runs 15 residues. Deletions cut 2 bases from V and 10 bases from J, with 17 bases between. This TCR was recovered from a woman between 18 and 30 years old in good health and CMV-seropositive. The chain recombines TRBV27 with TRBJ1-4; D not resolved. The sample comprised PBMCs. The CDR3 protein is CASSLTASGIGKLFF. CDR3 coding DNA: TGTGCCAGCAGTTTAACGGCCTCGGGGATCGGAAAACTGTTTTTT.